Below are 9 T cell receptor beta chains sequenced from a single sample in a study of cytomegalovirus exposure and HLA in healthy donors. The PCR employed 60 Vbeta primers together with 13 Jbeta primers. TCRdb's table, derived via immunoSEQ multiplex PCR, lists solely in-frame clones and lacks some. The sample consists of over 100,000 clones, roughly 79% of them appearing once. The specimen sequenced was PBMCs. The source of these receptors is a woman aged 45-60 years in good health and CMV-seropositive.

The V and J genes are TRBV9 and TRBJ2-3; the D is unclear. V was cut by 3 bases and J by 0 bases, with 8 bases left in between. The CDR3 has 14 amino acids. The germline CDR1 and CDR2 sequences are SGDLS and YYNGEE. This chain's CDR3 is CASSGPYSTDTQYF. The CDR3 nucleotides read TGTGCCAGCAGCGGTCCGTATAGCACAGATACGCAGTATTTT.

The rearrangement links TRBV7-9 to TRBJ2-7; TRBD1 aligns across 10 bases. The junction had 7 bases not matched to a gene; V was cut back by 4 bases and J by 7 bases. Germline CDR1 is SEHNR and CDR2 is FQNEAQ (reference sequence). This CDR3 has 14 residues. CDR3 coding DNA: TGTGCCAGCAGCTCCTCCGGGACAGGGGTAGAGCAGTACTTC. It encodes CASSSSGTGVEQYF.

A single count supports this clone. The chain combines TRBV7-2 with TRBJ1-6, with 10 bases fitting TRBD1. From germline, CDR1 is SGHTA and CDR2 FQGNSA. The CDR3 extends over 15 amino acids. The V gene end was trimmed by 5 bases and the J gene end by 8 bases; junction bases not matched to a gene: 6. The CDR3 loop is CASSARGTGDSPLHF. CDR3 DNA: TGTGCCAGCAGCGCCCGCGGGACAGGGGATTCACCCCTCCACTTT.

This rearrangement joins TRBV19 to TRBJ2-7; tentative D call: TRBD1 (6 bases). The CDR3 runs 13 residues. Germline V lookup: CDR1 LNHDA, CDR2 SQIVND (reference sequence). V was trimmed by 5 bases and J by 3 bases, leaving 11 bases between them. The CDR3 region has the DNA TGTGCCAGTAGTCCGGGACAAGTCTACGAGCAGTACTTC. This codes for CASSPGQVYEQYF. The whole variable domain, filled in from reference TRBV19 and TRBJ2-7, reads DGGITQSPKYLFRKEGQNVTLSCEQNLNHDAMYWYRQDPGQGLRLIYYSQIVNDFQKGDIAEGYSVSREKKESFPLTVTSAQKNPTAFYLCASSPGQVYEQYFGPGTRLTVT.

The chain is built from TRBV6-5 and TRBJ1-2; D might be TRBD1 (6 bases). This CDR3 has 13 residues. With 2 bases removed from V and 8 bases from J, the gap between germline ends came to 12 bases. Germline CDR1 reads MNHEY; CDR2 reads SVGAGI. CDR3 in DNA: TGTGCCAGCAGTTACCCCGGACAGAGGGGCTACACCTTC. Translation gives CASSYPGQRGYTF.

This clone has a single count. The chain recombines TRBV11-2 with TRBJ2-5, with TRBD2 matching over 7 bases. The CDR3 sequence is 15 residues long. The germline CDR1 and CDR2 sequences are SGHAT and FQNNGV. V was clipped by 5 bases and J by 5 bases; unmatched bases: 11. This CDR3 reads CASSKGSSGGETQYF. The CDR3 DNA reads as TGTGCCAGCAGCAAAGGTTCTAGCGGTGGGGAGACCCAGTACTTC.

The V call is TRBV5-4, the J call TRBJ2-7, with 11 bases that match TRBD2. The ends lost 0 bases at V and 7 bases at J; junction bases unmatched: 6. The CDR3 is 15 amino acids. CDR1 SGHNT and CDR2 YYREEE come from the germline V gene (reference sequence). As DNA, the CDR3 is TGTGCCAGCAGCTTGGTAGCGGGAGGGCCGGAAGAGCAGTACTTC. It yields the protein CASSLVAGGPEEQYF.

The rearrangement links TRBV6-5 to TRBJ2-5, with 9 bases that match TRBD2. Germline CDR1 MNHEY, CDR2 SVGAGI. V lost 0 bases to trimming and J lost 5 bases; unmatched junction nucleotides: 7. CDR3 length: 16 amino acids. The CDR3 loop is CASSYSAGGATETQYF. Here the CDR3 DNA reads TGTGCCAGCAGTTACTCTGCGGGGGGGGCCACGGAGACCCAGTACTTC.

CDR3 protein: CATRTGYNSPLHF. Here the CDR3 DNA reads TGTGCCACCAGGACAGGTTACAATTCACCCCTCCACTTT. V and J are TRBV10-3 and TRBJ1-6; 7 bases line up with TRBD1. CDR1 ENHRY and CDR2 SYGVKD come from the germline V gene. The V gene end was trimmed by 10 bases and the J gene end by 7 bases; junction bases not matched to a gene: 7. The length of the CDR3 is 13 residues.